This TCR beta chain was documented in a study of shared clonotypes between healthy human individuals. Profiling relied on immunoSEQ multiplex PCR, and the TCRdb table lists in-frame clones only, not all of them. The profile shows 400,000 to 600,000 clones, approximately 95% of them singletons. V lost 6 bases and J 3 bases, leaving 17 bases between the germline ends. CDR3 length equals 14 residues. Germline-derived CDR1 and CDR2 are SQVTM and ANQGSEA. As concerns this clone: What it binds is not known.

Findings and limits, study-wide: Though the depth was large, rarefaction showed that sorted-subset sequencing was incomplete. Clonotypes which were not shared had lower generation probabilities than clonotypes that all four donors shared.

V is TRBV29-1 and J is TRBJ1-1, with a tentative D call TRBD1 (5 bases). This TCR was recovered from a woman in her twenties or thirties in good health. Sequenced input: naive CD4+ T cells sorted from blood. Subset specified: CD45RA+ positively selected. CDR3 coding DNA: TGCAGCGTCCGAGGTGGGGCGGTAGACACTGAAGCTTTCTTT. Protein sequence: CSVRGGAVDTEAFF.